This record covers a single T cell receptor (beta chain). Cryopreserved PBMCs provided roughly 2 micrograms of genomic DNA for the TCR beta libraries. This CDR3 comprises 12 residues. Germline V gives CDR1 KGHSH, CDR2 LQKENI. Trimming shortened V by 5 bases and J by 6 bases, and 11 bases separated the two germline ends. The data belong to a study of cytotoxic CD8 clonotypes in ibrutinib-treated CLL. Repertoires were generated with immunoSEQ multiplex PCR, while TCRdb's copy carries only in-frame clones and drops some. The repertoire consists of around 140,000 clones, with 80% to 90% occurring once and the leading ten covering roughly 2%.

The clonotype originates from a human donor with chronic lymphocytic leukemia. This rearrangement joins TRBV18 to TRBJ2-7; possible D gene TRBD1, 5 bases. The source material was PBMCs, sampled after 24 months of ibrutinib treatment. The CDR3 nucleotides read TGTGCCAGCTCATCAAGTGACAGCGAGCAGTACTTC. It translates to CASSSSDSEQYF.